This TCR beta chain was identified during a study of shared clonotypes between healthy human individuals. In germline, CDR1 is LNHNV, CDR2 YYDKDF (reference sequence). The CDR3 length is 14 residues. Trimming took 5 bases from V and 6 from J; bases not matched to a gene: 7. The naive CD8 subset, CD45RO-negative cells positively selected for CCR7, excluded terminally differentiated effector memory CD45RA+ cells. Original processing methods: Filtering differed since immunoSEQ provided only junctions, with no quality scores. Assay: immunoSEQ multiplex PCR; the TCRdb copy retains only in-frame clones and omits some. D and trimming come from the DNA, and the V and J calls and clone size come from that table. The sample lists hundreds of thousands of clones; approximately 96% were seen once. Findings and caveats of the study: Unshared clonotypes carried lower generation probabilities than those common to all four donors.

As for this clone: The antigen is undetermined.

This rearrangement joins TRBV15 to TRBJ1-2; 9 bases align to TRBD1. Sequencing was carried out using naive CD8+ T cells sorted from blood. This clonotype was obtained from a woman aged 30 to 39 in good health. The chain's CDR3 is CATSGGTGIHGYTF. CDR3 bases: TGTGCCACCAGCGGCGGGACAGGGATACATGGCTACACCTTC.